The 10 T cell receptor beta chains listed next were all sequenced from one sample in a study of blood T cell repertoires in COVID-19. The repertoire was sequenced with immunoSEQ multiplex PCR; TCRdb's copy has only in-frame clones and lacks some. The sample carries over 250,000 clones, about 83% recorded once. What was sequenced was peripheral blood. The origin of the receptors is a woman aged 50 to 60 who had recovered from COVID-19.

A single count supports this clone. The chain is built from TRBV3-1 (or the pseudogene TRBV3-2) and TRBJ1-2; D is unresolved. Trimming stripped 4 bases from V and 4 bases from J, with 10 bases between. CDR3 length: 13 amino acids. Germline V CDR1 and CDR2: LGHDT, YNNKEL (reference sequence). The CDR3 sequence is CASSPAGSYGYTF. CDR3 nucleotides: TGTGCCAGCAGCCCGGCGGGTTCCTATGGCTACACCTTC.

This clone appeared once. The chain combines TRBV11-2 with TRBJ1-5; D is possibly TRBD1 (5 bases). This CDR3 is built from 16 residues. Germline assignment: CDR1 SGHAT and CDR2 FQNNGV. Trimming stripped 0 bases from V and 7 bases from J, with 16 bases between. The CDR3 bases are TGTGCCAGCAGCTTAGATGGGCCAGGCTCAGGGCAGCCCCAGCATTTT. Its protein product is CASSLDGPGSGQPQHF.

The chain employs TRBV9 and TRBJ2-1, with a weak D call TRBD1 (6 bases). The CDR3 spans 18 residues. V lost 3 bases and J 0 bases, leaving 19 bases between the germline ends. Germline V gene lookup returns CDR1 SGDLS and CDR2 YYNGEE. The CDR3 spells CASSARGGPPSSYNEQFF. The CDR3 bases are TGTGCCAGCAGCGCTAGAGGGGGTCCTCCCAGCTCCTACAATGAGCAGTTCTTC.

V gene TRBV6-2 or TRBV6-3 combines with J gene TRBJ1-5; D is unclear. V lost 2 bases, J lost 7 bases, and 12 bases lay in between. CDR1 and CDR2 (germline): MNHEY, SVGEGT. The CDR3 runs 14 residues. The CDR3 region has the DNA TGTGCCAGCAGTTACGAGGTATCTCGCCAGCCCCAGCATTTT. Its translation is CASSYEVSRQPQHF.

V and J are TRBV28 and TRBJ1-2, with 8 bases that match TRBD1. This CDR3 comprises 12 residues. The ends lost 6 bases at V and 8 bases at J; junction bases unmatched: 5. The germline CDR1 and CDR2 sequences are MDHEN and SYDVKM. The CDR3, as DNA: TGTGCCAGCAGGGTCCCAGGGGGCGGCTACACCTTC. It encodes CASRVPGGGYTF.

V usage is TRBV30 and J usage is TRBJ1-6; possibly TRBD1 for D (6 bases). V was clipped by 4 bases and J by 3 bases, with 13 bases between them. The CDR3 runs to 15 residues. Germline values: CDR1 GTSNPN, CDR2 SVGIG (reference sequence). The DNA of the CDR3 is TGTGCCTGGACCCGAACAGGGTACTATAATTCACCCCTCCACTTT. Amino acid sequence: CAWTRTGYYNSPLHF.

CDR3 amino acids: CASSSRTGEKYTQYF. The DNA for the CDR3 is TGTGCCAGCAGCTCGCGGACAGGGGAGAAATATACGCAGTATTTT. The chain uses TRBV5-4 and TRBJ2-3; TRBD1 aligns across 9 bases. J gave up 7 bases and V 3 bases, and 9 bases lay outside the gene matches. Germline V gene lookup returns CDR1 SGHNT and CDR2 YYREEE (reference sequence). The CDR3 runs to 15 residues. Filled out from reference TRBV5-4 and TRBJ2-3, the complete variable domain reads ETGVTQSPTHLIKTRGQQVTLRCSSQSGHNTVSWYQQALGQGPQFIFQYYREEENGRGNFPPRFSGLQFPNYSSELNVNALELDDSALYLCASSSRTGEKYTQYFGPGTRLTVL.

This clone is a singleton in its sample. The V gene is TRBV27, the J gene TRBJ2-7; 9 nucleotides line up with TRBD1. The germline gives CDR1 MNHEY, CDR2 SMNVEV (reference sequence). Trimming removed 6 bases from V and 3 bases from J; junction bases left unmatched: 6. This CDR3 spans 14 amino acids. CDR3 coding DNA: TGTGCCAGCAGGTCCGGGACAGGGTACTACGAGCAGTACTTC. Its protein product is CASRSGTGYYEQYF.

The V call is TRBV29-1, the J call TRBJ1-2; TRBD1 matches 8 bases. CDR1 and CDR2 (germline): SQVTM, ANQGSEA. The CDR3 runs to 14 residues. J gave up 5 bases and V 7 bases, and 12 bases lay outside the gene matches. In DNA form, the CDR3 reads TGCAGCGCCGACGGACAGGGCCCCGATTATGGCTACACCTTC. Translating it yields CSADGQGPDYGYTF.

This chain links TRBV29-1 with TRBJ1-1, with D possibly being TRBD1 (6 bases). Germline V lookup: CDR1 SQVTM, CDR2 ANQGSEA. The CDR3 runs 13 residues. Between the trimmed V and J ends, which lost 5 bases and 0 bases, there was a span of 10 bases. The CDR3 region has the DNA TGCAGCGTTAAGGGACAACTGAACACTGAAGCTTTCTTT. The encoded protein is CSVKGQLNTEAFF.